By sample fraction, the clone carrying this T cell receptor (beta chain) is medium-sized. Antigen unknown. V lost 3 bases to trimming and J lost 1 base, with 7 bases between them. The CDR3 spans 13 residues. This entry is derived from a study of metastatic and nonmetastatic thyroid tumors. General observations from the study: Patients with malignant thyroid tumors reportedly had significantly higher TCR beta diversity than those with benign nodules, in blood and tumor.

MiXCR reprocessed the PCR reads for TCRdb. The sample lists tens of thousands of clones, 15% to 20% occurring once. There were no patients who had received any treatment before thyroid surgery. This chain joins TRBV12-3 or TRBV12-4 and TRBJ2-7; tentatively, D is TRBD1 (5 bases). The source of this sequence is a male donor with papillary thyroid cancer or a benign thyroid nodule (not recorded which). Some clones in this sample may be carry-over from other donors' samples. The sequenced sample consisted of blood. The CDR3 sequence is CASSLQGSYEQYF. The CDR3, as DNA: TGTGCCAGCAGTTTGCAGGGATCCTACGAGCAGTACTTC.